The clone carrying this T cell receptor beta chain has at least ten counts. The antigen remains unidentified. Unmatched junction bases numbered 3, after V lost 8 bases and J lost 3 bases. CDR3 length: 12 residues. Germline CDR1 is WSHSY and CDR2 is SAAADI. These data originate in a study of T-cell memory formation after mild COVID-19. Whole-study results and caveats: Day 15 to 85 contracting clones showed balanced CD4/CD8; later expanders leaned CD4+. CD4+ contracting clones lay mainly in CM and EM, CD8+ ones in EMRA.

A 5'RACE reaction primed in the constant segment made cDNA libraries of TCR alpha and TCR beta, and these carried sample barcodes and UMIs. TCRdb passed the 5' RACE reads through MiXCR, listing each CDR3 protein once. The data show roughly 240,000 distinct CDR3 sequences, 15% to 20% seen once. Sequenced material: PBMCs or a T cell subset sorted from them (not recorded which). The genes are TRBV10-2 and TRBJ2-5; TRBD1 matches at 7 bases. This receptor was obtained from a man aged 18 to 35 who had mild COVID-19 (a few samples of this study predate the infection). Cell type and time point are not known. CDR3 sequence: CASPTGEETQYF. CDR3 in DNA: TGCGCCAGCCCCACAGGGGAAGAGACCCAGTACTTC.